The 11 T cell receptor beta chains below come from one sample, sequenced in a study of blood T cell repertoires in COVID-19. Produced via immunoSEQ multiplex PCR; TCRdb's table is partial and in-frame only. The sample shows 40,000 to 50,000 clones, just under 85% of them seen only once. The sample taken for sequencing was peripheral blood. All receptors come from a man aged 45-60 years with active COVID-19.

The CDR3 bases are TGTGCCAGCAGCTCCAGACCAGGGGGGTTTGGGCTGTTTTTT. Translated: CASSSRPGGFGLFF. J is TRBJ2-2 and V is TRBV11-3; perhaps TRBD1 as D (7 bases). V was trimmed by 4 bases and J by 13 bases, leaving 19 bases between them. The V gene's germline CDR1 is SGHNT and CDR2 YENEEA. CDR3 size: 14 residues.

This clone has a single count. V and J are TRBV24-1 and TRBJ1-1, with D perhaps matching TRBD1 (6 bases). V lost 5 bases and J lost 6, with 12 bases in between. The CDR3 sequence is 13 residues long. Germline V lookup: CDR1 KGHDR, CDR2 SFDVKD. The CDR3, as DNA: TGTGCCACCAGTGTGTCGGGGGGCTCTGAAGCTTTCTTT. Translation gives CATSVSGGSEAFF.

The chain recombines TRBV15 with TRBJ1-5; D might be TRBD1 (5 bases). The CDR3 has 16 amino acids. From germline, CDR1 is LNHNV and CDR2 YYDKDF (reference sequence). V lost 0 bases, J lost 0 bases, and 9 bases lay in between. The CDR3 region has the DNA TGTGCCACCAGCAGAGATCTGGGGGGTAGCAATCAGCCCCAGCATTTT. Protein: CATSRDLGGSNQPQHF.

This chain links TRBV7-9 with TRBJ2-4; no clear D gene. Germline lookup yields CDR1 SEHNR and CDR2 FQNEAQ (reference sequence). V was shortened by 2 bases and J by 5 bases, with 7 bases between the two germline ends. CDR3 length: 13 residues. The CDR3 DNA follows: TGTGCCAGCAGCTTAAGTCCGGAAAACATTCAGTACTTC. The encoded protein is CASSLSPENIQYF.

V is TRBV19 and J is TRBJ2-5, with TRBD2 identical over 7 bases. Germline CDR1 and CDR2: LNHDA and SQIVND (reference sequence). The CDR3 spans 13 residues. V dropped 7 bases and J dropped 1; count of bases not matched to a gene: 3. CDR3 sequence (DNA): TGTGCCAGTAAACCGGGAGGCCAAGAGACCCAGTACTTC. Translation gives CASKPGGQETQYF.

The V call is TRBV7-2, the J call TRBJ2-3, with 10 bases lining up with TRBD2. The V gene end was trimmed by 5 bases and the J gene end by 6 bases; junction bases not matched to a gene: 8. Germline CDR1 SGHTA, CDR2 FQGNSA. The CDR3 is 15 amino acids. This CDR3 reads CASSPGTSAGDTQYF. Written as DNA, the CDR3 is TGTGCCAGCAGCCCTGGGACTAGCGCCGGGGATACGCAGTATTTT.

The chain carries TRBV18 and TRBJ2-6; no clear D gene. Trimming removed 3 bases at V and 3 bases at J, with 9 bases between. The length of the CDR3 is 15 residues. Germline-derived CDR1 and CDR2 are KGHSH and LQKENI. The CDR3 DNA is TGTGCCAGCTCACCGAATCGGGTTGGGGCCAACGTCCTGACTTTC. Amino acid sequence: CASSPNRVGANVLTF.

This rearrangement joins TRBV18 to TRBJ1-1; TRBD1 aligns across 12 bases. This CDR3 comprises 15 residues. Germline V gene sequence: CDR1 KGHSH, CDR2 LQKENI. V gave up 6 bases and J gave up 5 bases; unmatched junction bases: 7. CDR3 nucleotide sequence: TGTGCCAGCTCTTCCGGGACAGGGGGCACGACTGAAGCTTTCTTT. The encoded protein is CASSSGTGGTTEAFF.

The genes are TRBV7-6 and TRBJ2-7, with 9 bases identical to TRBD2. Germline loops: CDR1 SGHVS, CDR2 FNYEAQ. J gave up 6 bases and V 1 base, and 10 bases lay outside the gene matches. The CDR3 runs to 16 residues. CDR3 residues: CASSLGAGGGNSEQYF. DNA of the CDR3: TGTGCCAGCAGCTTAGGGGCGGGAGGGGGTAATAGCGAGCAGTACTTC.

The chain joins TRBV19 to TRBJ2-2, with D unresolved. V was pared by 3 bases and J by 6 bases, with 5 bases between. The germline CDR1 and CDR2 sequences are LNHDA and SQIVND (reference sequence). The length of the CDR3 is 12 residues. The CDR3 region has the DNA TGTGCCAGTAGTATGCAGGCCGGGGAGCTGTTTTTT. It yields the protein CASSMQAGELFF.

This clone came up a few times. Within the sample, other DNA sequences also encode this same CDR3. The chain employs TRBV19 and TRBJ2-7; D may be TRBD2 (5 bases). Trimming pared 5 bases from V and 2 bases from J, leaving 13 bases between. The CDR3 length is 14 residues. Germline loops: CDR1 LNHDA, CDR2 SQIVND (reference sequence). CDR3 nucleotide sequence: TGTGCCAGTAGTCCAGGACTGGGAACCTACGAGCAGTACTTC. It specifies CASSPGLGTYEQYF.